The 10 T cell receptor beta chains below all came from one sample that was sequenced in a study of blood T cell repertoires in COVID-19. Clones were read by immunoSEQ multiplex PCR, and TCRdb kept only the in-frame ones, dropping some. In the table there are some 130,000 clones, approximately 78% of which are singletons. Sequencing used peripheral blood. These receptors all stem from a man aged 55 to 70 who had recovered from COVID-19.

The J gene is TRBJ2-6, the V gene TRBV5-4; D uncertain. CDR3 length equals 16 residues. Germline-derived CDR1 and CDR2 are SGHNT and YYREEE (reference sequence). Trimming cost V 0 bases and J 2 bases, with 9 bases left between them. The CDR3 nucleotides read TGTGCCAGCAGCTTGGATCCCGGTGCTGGGGCCAACGTCCTGACTTTC. It specifies CASSLDPGAGANVLTF.

The CDR3 coding sequence is TGTGCCAGCAGCTTAGGGACTAGCGGGACCTACAATGAGCAGTTCTTC. The encoded protein is CASSLGTSGTYNEQFF. The chain joins TRBV7-8 to TRBJ2-1, with 12 bases that match TRBD2. Unmatched junction bases numbered 0, after V lost 1 base and J lost 2 bases. The CDR3 runs to 16 residues. From germline, CDR1 is SGHVS and CDR2 FQNEAQ.

The rearrangement joins TRBV24-1 to TRBJ2-1; 11 bases are a match to TRBD2. Germline values: CDR1 KGHDR, CDR2 SFDVKD. There are 16 residues in the CDR3. V lost 9 bases, J lost 1 base, and 7 bases stayed unmatched. CDR3 sequence reads: CATARSGGASYNEQFF. The CDR3 DNA follows: TGTGCCACCGCGCGTAGCGGGGGGGCTTCCTACAATGAGCAGTTCTTC.

V usage is TRBV19 and J usage is TRBJ1-1; TRBD1 might be the D (6 bases). The V end was cut by 2 bases, the J end by 1 base, with 11 bases between. CDR3 length: 15 amino acids. CDR1 and CDR2 from the germline V gene are LNHDA and SQIVND (reference sequence). CDR3 region: CASSIIAQGNTEAFF. Written as DNA, the CDR3 is TGTGCCAGTAGTATAATCGCACAGGGGAACACTGAAGCTTTCTTT.

The genes are TRBV30 and TRBJ1-2; D call uncertain. Trimming took 5 bases from V and 4 from J, leaving 14 bases between them. This CDR3 contains 13 residues. Per germline, CDR1 GTSNPN and CDR2 SVGIG (reference sequence). CDR3: CAWVGTRGYGYTF. The CDR3 nucleotides read TGTGCCTGGGTGGGAACCCGGGGCTATGGCTACACCTTC.

The chain recombines TRBV9 with TRBJ1-3, with 11 bases identical to TRBD1. V lost 4 bases to trimming and J lost 2 bases; unmatched junction nucleotides: 11. The CDR3 covers 18 residues. Germline loops: CDR1 SGDLS, CDR2 YYNGEE. The DNA for the CDR3 is TGTGCCAGCAGCTCTTTCCCGGGGACAGGGGGGCCTGGAAACACCATATATTTT. It yields the protein CASSSFPGTGGPGNTIYF.

This sequence joins TRBV13 and TRBJ1-4; D unclear. Trimming stripped 1 base from V and 3 bases from J, with 9 bases between. Germline V CDR1 and CDR2: PRHDT, FYEKMQ (reference sequence). The CDR3 covers 15 residues. As DNA, the CDR3 is TGTGCCAGCAGCTTAGCCGGGTCAGCTAATGAAAAACTGTTTTTT. It specifies CASSLAGSANEKLFF.

The rearrangement links TRBV11-3 to TRBJ2-7; D is ambiguous. V was trimmed by 0 bases and J by 3 bases, leaving 6 bases between them. This CDR3 is built from 13 residues. The germline V gene has CDR1 SGHNT and CDR2 YENEEA. Written as DNA, the CDR3 is TGTGCCAGCAGCTTAGACCCGTTCTACGAGCAGTACTTC. Translated: CASSLDPFYEQYF.

The chain combines TRBV28 with TRBJ2-7; TRBD1 aligns across 8 bases. The trim removed 5 bases at V and 2 bases at J, leaving 5 bases unmatched. Looked up from germline, CDR1 is MDHEN and CDR2 is SYDVKM. The CDR3 consists of 14 residues. The CDR3: CASSQTGVPYEQYF. The DNA of the CDR3 is TGTGCCAGCAGTCAGACAGGGGTTCCCTACGAGCAGTACTTC.

The V gene is TRBV10-2, the J gene TRBJ1-1; D is uncertain. The CDR3 extends over 13 amino acids. The germline V gene has CDR1 WSHSY and CDR2 SAAADI. The V end was cut by 2 bases, the J end by 0 bases, with 4 bases between. CDR3 in amino acids: CASSETVNTEAFF. In DNA, the CDR3 is TGCGCCAGCAGTGAGACGGTGAACACTGAAGCTTTCTTT.